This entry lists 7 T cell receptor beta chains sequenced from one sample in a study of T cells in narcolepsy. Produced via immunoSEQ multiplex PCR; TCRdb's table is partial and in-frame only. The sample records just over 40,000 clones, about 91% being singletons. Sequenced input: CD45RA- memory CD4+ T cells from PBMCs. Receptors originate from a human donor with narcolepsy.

CDR3 sequence: CASRIAGGKMNEQFF. For the CDR3, the DNA is TGTGCCAGCAGGATAGCGGGAGGGAAGATGAATGAGCAGTTCTTC. The J gene is TRBJ2-1, the V gene TRBV6-1; 11 bases line up with TRBD2. V lost 6 bases and J lost 7; bases outside the gene matches: 8. This CDR3 has 15 residues. Germline V CDR1 and CDR2: MNHNS, SASEGT.

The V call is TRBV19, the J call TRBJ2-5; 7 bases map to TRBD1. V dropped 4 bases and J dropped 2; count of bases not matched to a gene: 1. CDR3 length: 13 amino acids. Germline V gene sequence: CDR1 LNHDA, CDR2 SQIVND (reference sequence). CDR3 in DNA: TGTGCCAGTAGTAGGGGACAGCAAGAGACCCAGTACTTC. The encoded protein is CASSRGQQETQYF.

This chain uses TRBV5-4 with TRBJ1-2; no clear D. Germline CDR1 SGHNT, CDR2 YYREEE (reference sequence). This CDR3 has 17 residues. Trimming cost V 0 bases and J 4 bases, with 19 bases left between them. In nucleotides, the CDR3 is TGTGCCAGCAGCTTGGAAGGGAGGTTAGACCTAGGCTATGGCTACACCTTC. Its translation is CASSLEGRLDLGYGYTF.

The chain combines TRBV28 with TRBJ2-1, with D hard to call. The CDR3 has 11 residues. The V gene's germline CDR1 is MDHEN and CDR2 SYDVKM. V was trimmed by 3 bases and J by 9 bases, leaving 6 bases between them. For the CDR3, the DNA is TGTGCCAGCAGTTTTGAGACTGAGCAGTTCTTC. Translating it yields CASSFETEQFF.

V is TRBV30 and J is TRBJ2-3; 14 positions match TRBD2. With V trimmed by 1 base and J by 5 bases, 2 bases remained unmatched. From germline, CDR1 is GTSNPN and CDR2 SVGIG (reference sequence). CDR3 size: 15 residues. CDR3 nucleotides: TGTGCCTGGAGTGACGGACTAGCGGGAGGAGATACGCAGTATTTT. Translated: CAWSDGLAGGDTQYF.

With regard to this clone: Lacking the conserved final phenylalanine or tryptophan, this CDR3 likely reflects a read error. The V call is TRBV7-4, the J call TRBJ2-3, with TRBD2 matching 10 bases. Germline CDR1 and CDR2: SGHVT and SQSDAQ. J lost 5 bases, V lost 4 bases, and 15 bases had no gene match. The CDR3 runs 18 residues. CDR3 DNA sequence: TGTGCCAGCAGCTCGGAACAGTTAGCGGGAGGTAGGATAGATACGCAGTATGTT. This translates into CASSSEQLAGGRIDTQYV.

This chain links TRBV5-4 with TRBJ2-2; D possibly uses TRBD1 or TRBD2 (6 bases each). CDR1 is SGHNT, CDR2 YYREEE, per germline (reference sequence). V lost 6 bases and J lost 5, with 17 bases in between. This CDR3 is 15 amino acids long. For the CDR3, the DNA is TGTGCCAGCACCAAAGGGGGGCAGGGGACCGGGGAGCTGTTTTTT. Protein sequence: CASTKGGQGTGELFF.